A single sample gave rise to the 20 T cell receptor beta chains below, sequenced in a study of blood T cell repertoires in COVID-19. Repertoires were generated with immunoSEQ multiplex PCR, while TCRdb's copy carries only in-frame clones and drops some. The data contain 14,000 to 15,000 clones, around 77% of them singletons. The sample comprised peripheral blood. The source of these receptors is a human donor in a cohort sampled during active COVID-19.

This rearrangement joins TRBV11-1 to TRBJ2-1, with a possible D match to TRBD2 (7 bases). Trimming took off 3 bases at V and 4 bases at J, with 10 bases between the two ends. Germline values: CDR1 SGHAT, CDR2 FQDESV (reference sequence). The CDR3 has 14 amino acids. Here the CDR3 reads CASSLRGGYNEQFF. CDR3 nucleotides: TGTGCCAGCAGCTTGAGGGGGGGGTACAATGAGCAGTTCTTC. Full variable domain (outside the CDR3, taken from reference TRBV11-1 and TRBJ2-1): EAEVAQSPRYKITEKSQAVAFWCDPISGHATLYWYRQILGQGPELLVQFQDESVVDDSQLPKDRFSAERLKGVDSTLKIQPAELGDSAMYLCASSLRGGYNEQFFGPGTRLTVL.

The chain joins TRBV6-5 to TRBJ2-7; 7 bases match TRBD1. The CDR3 is 15 residues long. Germline lookup yields CDR1 MNHEY and CDR2 SVGAGI. V was pared by 7 bases and J by 3 bases, with 12 bases of the junction left unmatched. The CDR3 spells CASTPRGDSYYEQYF. The CDR3 DNA is TGTGCCAGCACCCCCCGAGGGGACAGCTACTACGAGCAGTACTTC.

The V gene is TRBV7-3, the J gene TRBJ2-3; D is unclear. Germline V CDR1 and CDR2: SGHTA, FQGTGA. The CDR3 is 18 residues long. Trimming left V 5 bases short and J 1 base short, with 22 bases between. This CDR3 is CASSRWAGVTAGTDTQYF. The CDR3 DNA reads TGTGCCAGCAGCCGTTGGGCCGGCGTTACTGCTGGCACAGATACGCAGTATTTT.

This clone was seen only a few times. This chain joins TRBV28 and TRBJ2-7; 10 nucleotides align to TRBD1. This CDR3 is 14 amino acids long. Germline CDR1 reads MDHEN; CDR2 reads SYDVKM. Germline trimming cut 8 bases from V and 7 bases from J; bases unmatched to any gene: 11. The CDR3 DNA follows: TGTGCCAGCTCGTTGGCCGGGACAGGGGAAGAGCAGTACTTC. This translates into CASSLAGTGEEQYF.

This clone was counted only a few times. The chain couples TRBV19 to TRBJ1-4; 8 positions match TRBD1. After removal of 7 bases from V and 4 bases from J, the junction contained 11 bases not matched to a gene. CDR1 LNHDA and CDR2 SQIVND come from the germline V gene (reference sequence). The CDR3 loop spans 16 amino acids. CDR3 bases: TGTGCCAGTACCTCGCTTACAGGGGGAAGTAATGAAAAACTGTTTTTT. Encoded protein: CASTSLTGGSNEKLFF.

This clone was picked up one time. This chain links TRBV18 with TRBJ1-3, with D hard to call. Trimming stripped 5 bases from V and 0 bases from J, with 11 bases between. This CDR3 has 15 residues. Germline CDR1 and CDR2: KGHSH and LQKENI. DNA of the CDR3: TGTGCCAGCTCATCAACGGTGGTCTCTGGAAACACCATATATTTT. Protein sequence: CASSSTVVSGNTIYF.

This chain links TRBV6-5 with TRBJ2-1; 7 nucleotides match TRBD2. With V trimmed by 6 bases and J by 4 bases, 6 bases remained unmatched. CDR1 and CDR2 (germline): MNHEY, SVGAGI. The CDR3 length is 14 residues. In DNA, the CDR3 is TGTGCCAGCAGGCGGCCTAGCGGATACAATGAGCAGTTCTTC. Its translation is CASRRPSGYNEQFF.

The genes are TRBV29-1 and TRBJ2-7; weak D call: TRBD1 (6 bases). V lost 3 bases and J lost 6, with 12 bases in between. This CDR3 comprises 12 residues. The germline V gene has CDR1 SQVTM and CDR2 ANQGSEA. In DNA form, the CDR3 reads TGCAGCGTTGAGGGGCAGGGGTTCGAGCAGTACTTC. Its protein product is CSVEGQGFEQYF.

The chain uses TRBV6-5 and TRBJ1-3; no clear D. Germline CDR1 is MNHEY and CDR2 is SVGAGI. The CDR3 covers 13 residues. The V gene lost 4 bases and the J gene lost 0 bases, with 4 bases spanning the gap. The CDR3 sequence: CASSFGSGNTIYF. In nucleotides, the CDR3 is TGTGCCAGCAGTTTCGGCTCTGGAAACACCATATATTTT.

This clone was recorded a few times. Germline is not matched at one junction end, which may reflect a read error. The chain has TRBV2 and TRBJ1-2; 9 bases map to TRBD1. Germline values: CDR1 SNHLY, CDR2 FYNNEI. This CDR3 has 13 amino acids. The CDR3 nucleotides are TGTGCCAGCAGTGTTGCGGGACAGGGTGTGGGAGCCTTC. As protein: CASSVAGQGVGAF.

This clone was seen only a few times. The rearrangement uses TRBV10-1 and TRBJ1-6; 10 bases are shared with TRBD1. The V gene end was trimmed by 7 bases and the J gene end by 8 bases; junction bases not matched to a gene: 2. The CDR3 is 13 amino acids. Germline lookup yields CDR1 WNHNN and CDR2 SYGVQD (reference sequence). The CDR3 region is CASMGTGDSPLHF. The CDR3 DNA sequence: TGCGCCAGCATGGGGACAGGGGATTCACCCCTCCACTTT.

This chain links TRBV2 with TRBJ1-5, with D maybe TRBD1 (5 bases). This CDR3 region has 13 residues. Trimming stripped 4 bases from V and 6 bases from J, with 10 bases between. The germline CDR1 and CDR2 sequences are SNHLY and FYNNEI. This CDR3 is CASSAGNSQPQHF. DNA for the CDR3: TGTGCCAGCAGTGCAGGGAACAGTCAGCCCCAGCATTTT.

The chain has TRBV20-1 and TRBJ2-1, with D tentatively TRBD1 (6 bases). V shed 3 bases and J shed 5 bases, with 17 bases lying between them. Germline CDR1 DFQATT, CDR2 SNEGSKA (reference sequence). This CDR3 is 15 amino acids long. The CDR3 DNA reads TGCAGTGCTAGTGGGGGTCCGACAGGAAACAATGAGCAGTTCTTC. This translates into CSASGGPTGNNEQFF.

This sequence joins TRBV29-1 and TRBJ2-5; D gene unclear. From germline, CDR1 is SQVTM and CDR2 ANQGSEA. The CDR3 loop spans 12 amino acids. The germline V and J ends were trimmed by 8 bases and 1 base, with 11 bases remaining between them. CDR3 bases: TGCAGCTATAGTTCCCCCCAAGAGACCCAGTACTTC. As protein: CSYSSPQETQYF.

The chain combines TRBV5-4 with TRBJ1-1, with TRBD1 matching over 9 bases. The CDR3 has 14 residues. Germline assignment: CDR1 SGHNT and CDR2 YYREEE (reference sequence). V lost 3 bases, J lost 5 bases, and 5 bases stayed unmatched. The CDR3, as DNA: TGTGCCAGCAGCTCGGGACAGGGTGGGACTGAAGCTTTCTTT. Amino acids: CASSSGQGGTEAFF.

V is TRBV13 and J is TRBJ1-4; no clear D gene. Germline V gene lookup returns CDR1 PRHDT and CDR2 FYEKMQ (reference sequence). V lost 7 bases and J lost 7, with 10 bases in between. The CDR3 runs to 12 residues. The CDR3 is CASTYSGEKLFF. The CDR3 bases are TGTGCCAGCACCTACAGTGGTGAAAAACTGTTTTTT.

CDR3 sequence reads: CASSSIGQGTYEQYF. CDR3 bases: TGTGCCAGCAGCTCAATAGGACAGGGAACCTACGAGCAGTACTTC. V usage is TRBV7-2 and J usage is TRBJ2-7, with 8 bases aligning to TRBD1. Germline V gene data show CDR1 as SGHTA and CDR2 as FQGNSA. This CDR3 is built from 15 residues. J lost 2 bases, V lost 4 bases, and 7 bases had no gene match.

The rearrangement joins TRBV6-1 to TRBJ1-4; D is undetermined. The length of the CDR3 is 15 residues. Germline V gene lookup returns CDR1 MNHNS and CDR2 SASEGT. The V end lost 1 base, the J end lost 8 bases, and 14 bases lay between the germline ends. Here the CDR3 reads CASSEEASRSEKLFF. CDR3 coding DNA: TGTGCCAGCAGTGAAGAAGCCTCTCGTAGCGAAAAACTGTTTTTT.

The chain employs TRBV6-5 and TRBJ1-2, with D perhaps TRBD1 (5 bases). Trimming stripped 5 bases from V and 4 bases from J, with 11 bases between. This CDR3 contains 13 residues. Germline V gene data show CDR1 as MNHEY and CDR2 as SVGAGI. The CDR3 bases are TGTGCCAGCAGTCCGACAGTTTTCTATGGCTACACCTTC. Amino acids: CASSPTVFYGYTF.

The chain links TRBV27 to TRBJ1-4, with unresolved D. CDR1 and CDR2 from the germline V gene are MNHEY and SMNVEV (reference sequence). Trimming took 5 bases from V and 6 from J, leaving 16 bases between them. This CDR3 is 15 amino acids long. The CDR3 here is CASSPRSATDEKLFF. CDR3 sequence (DNA): TGTGCCAGCAGTCCTAGATCAGCTACTGATGAAAAACTGTTTTTT. Filled out from reference TRBV27 and TRBJ1-4, the complete variable domain reads EAQVTQNPRYLITVTGKKLTVTCSQNMNHEYMSWYRQDPGLGLRQIYYSMNVEVTDKGDVPEGYKVSRKEKRNFPLILESPSPNQTSLYFCASSPRSATDEKLFFGSGTQLSVL.